This T cell receptor beta chain stems from a study of read filtering for tumor transcriptome and immune sequencing. For the study at large: DNase treatment preceded whole-transcriptome library preparation.

A remark on this clonotype: At one boundary the junction diverges from the germline segment, which might be a read error.

From approximately 430 ng of RNA, a library with molecular barcoded alpha/delta and beta/gamma adaptors was made. TCRdb re-analysed the reads in MiXCR, keeping a single row per CDR3 protein. In the table there are 20,000 to 25,000 distinct CDR3 sequences, about 13% of which are singletons. This sequence was found in a donor at least 40 years old with multiple myeloma. The specimen was a population of CD138-negative cells sorted from bone marrow.

CDR3 DNA: TGTGCCAGCATTGACAGTGCAACCAATGAAAAACTGTTTTTT. This codes for CASIDSATNEKLFF. This chain uses TRBV2 with TRBJ1-4, with D possibly being TRBD1 (5 bases). Germline assignment: CDR1 SNHLY and CDR2 FYNNEI. The CDR3 is 14 amino acids.